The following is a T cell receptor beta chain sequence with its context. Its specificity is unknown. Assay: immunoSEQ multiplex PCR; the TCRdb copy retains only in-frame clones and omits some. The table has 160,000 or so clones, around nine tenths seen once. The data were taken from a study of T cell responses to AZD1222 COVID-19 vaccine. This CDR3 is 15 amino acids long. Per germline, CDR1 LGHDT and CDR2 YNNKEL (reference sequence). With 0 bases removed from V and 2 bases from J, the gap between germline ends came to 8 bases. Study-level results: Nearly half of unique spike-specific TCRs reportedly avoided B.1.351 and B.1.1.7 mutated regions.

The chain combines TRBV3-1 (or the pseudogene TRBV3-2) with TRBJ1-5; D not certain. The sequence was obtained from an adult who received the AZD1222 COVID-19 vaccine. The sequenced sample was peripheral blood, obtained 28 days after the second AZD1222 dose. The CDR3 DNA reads TGTGCCAGCAGCCAAGACAGCATGGGCAATCAGCCCCAGCATTTT. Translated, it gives CASSQDSMGNQPQHF.